The clone carrying this TCR beta chain was recorded at least ten times. Its antigen remains unidentified. This record comes from a study of CD8 T cells in ankylosing spondylitis. Points from the study as a whole: Clones linked to disease, bearing a CD8+ phenotype, were relatively rare in peripheral blood. What appeared characteristic of ankylosing spondylitis blood was a TCR beta motif of eight highly homologous variants. From matched ankylosing spondylitis synovial fluid, disease-linked clones were reportedly recovered at significantly enriched levels.

TCRdb recomputed calls from the 5' RACE reads with MiXCR, one row per CDR3 protein. Altogether 350,000 or so distinct CDR3 sequences are present, roughly 8% being singletons, with the ten largest covering 13% to 15%. Germline V lookup: CDR1 MDHEN, CDR2 SYDVKM. The length of the CDR3 is 12 residues. V was clipped by 10 bases and J by 7 bases, with 14 bases between them. The receptor comes from a male donor with ankylosing spondylitis. The gene calls are TRBV28 and TRBJ2-1; TRBD2 is a possible D gene (5 bases). The sequenced sample was blood, either unsorted or a sorted T cell fraction (not recorded which). The CDR3 bases are TGTGCCACGTCGGACTCAGCGAATGAGCAGTTCTTC. Its protein product is CATSDSANEQFF. Full variable domain (remainder filled in from reference TRBV28 and TRBJ2-1): DVKVTQSSRYLVKRTGEKVFLECVQDMDHENMFWYRQDPGLGLRLIYFSYDVKMKEKGDIPEGYSVSREKKERFSLILESASTNQTSMYLCATSDSANEQFFGPGTRLTVL.